These T cell receptor beta chains were read from a single sample in a study of T-cell memory formation after mild COVID-19. TCRdb called the 5' RACE reads again in MiXCR, with one record for every CDR3 protein. Of 250,000 to 300,000 distinct CDR3 sequences in the sample, around a sixth were seen once. Sequenced material: PBMCs or a T cell subset sorted from them (not recorded which). The receptors come from a young man who had mild COVID-19 (a few samples of this study predate the infection). Cell type and time point are not known. The CDR3 runs from the conserved cysteine through the conserved F or W. A D gene is named only where the DNA matches it firmly. Clone size appears in some rows only: once, few, many, or a class for an expanded clone.

>few|TRBV20-1|NA|TRBJ1-1
CSGGVLTEAFF
TGCAGTGGAGGAGTGCTCACTGAAGCTTTCTTT
>few|TRBV7-3|NA|TRBJ2-3
CASSLLGVTDTQYF
TGTGCCAGCAGCCTATTGGGGGTCACAGATACGCAGTATTTT
>NA|TRBV19|TRBD1|TRBJ1-1
CASKRGQGRSTEAFF
TGTGCCAGTAAAAGGGGGCAGGGGAGATCCACTGAAGCTTTCTTT
>few|TRBV21-1|NA|TRBJ2-7
CASFPFPGQPYEQYF
TGTGCCAGCTTTCCTTTCCCGGGACAGCCATACGAGCAGTACTTC
>few|TRBV12-3/TRBV12-4|TRBD1|TRBJ2-7
CASRLGQGAIEQYF
TGTGCCAGCCGGCTAGGACAGGGGGCAATAGAGCAGTACTTC
>NA|TRBV6-2/TRBV6-3|TRBD2|TRBJ2-5
CASSYPASGGAESSETQYF
TGTGCCAGCAGTTACCCCGCTAGCGGGGGGGCCGAGAGTTCGGAGACCCAGTACTTC
>many|TRBV7-2|NA|TRBJ1-1
CASSFWGVGTEAFF
TGTGCCAGCAGCTTCTGGGGGGTTGGCACTGAAGCTTTCTTT
>NA|TRBV7-9|NA|TRBJ2-5
CASSFERVTETQYF
TGTGCCAGCAGCTTTGAAAGGGTCACAGAGACCCAGTACTTC
>few|TRBV29-1|NA|TRBJ1-4
CSVVGGDEKLFF
TGCAGCGTTGTGGGTGGCGACGAAAAACTGTTTTTT
>NA|TRBV7-6|NA|TRBJ2-2
CASSSWAGELFF
TGTGCCAGCAGCTCTTGGGCCGGGGAGCTGTTTTTT
>NA|TRBV7-9|NA|TRBJ2-1
CASSTTFRGEQFF
TGTGCCAGCAGCACCACTTTTCGGGGTGAGCAGTTCTTC
>few|TRBV20-1|TRBD2|TRBJ2-3
CSARDWGGSGGTDTQYF
TGCAGTGCTAGAGATTGGGGCGGAAGCGGGGGAACAGATACGCAGTATTTT
>few|TRBV28|NA|TRBJ2-3
CASSVEFTDTQYF
TGTGCCAGCAGTGTGGAGTTCACAGATACGCAGTATTTT
>NA|TRBV2|TRBD1|TRBJ2-7
CASFRQGDEQYF
TGTGCCAGCTTCAGACAGGGGGACGAGCAGTACTTC
>NA|TRBV25-1|NA|TRBJ2-7
CASSEYNYEQYF
TGTGCCAGCAGTGAATATAACTACGAGCAGTACTTC
>NA|TRBV10-3|TRBD1|TRBJ2-5
CASTGGQETQYF
TGTGCCTCTACAGGGGGTCAAGAGACCCAGTACTTC
>few|TRBV7-9|NA|TRBJ2-4
CASSFSDIQYF
TGTGCCAGCAGCTTTTCGGACATTCAGTACTTC
>few|TRBV5-1|TRBD2|TRBJ2-1
CASSLSPAGGGHEQFF
TGCGCCAGCAGTTTGTCCCCAGCGGGAGGGGGACATGAGCAGTTCTTC
>few|TRBV5-1|NA|TRBJ1-2
CASSFGEAQGYTF
TGCGCCAGCAGCTTTGGGGAGGCCCAGGGCTACACCTTC
>many|TRBV20-1|NA|TRBJ1-6
CSARPGANSPLHF
TGCAGTGCTAGACCGGGGGCTAATTCACCCCTCCACTTT
>NA|TRBV7-2|TRBD1|TRBJ2-5
CASSLRGAGGGSEETQYF
TGTGCCAGCAGCCTAAGAGGGGCAGGGGGCGGTTCGGAAGAGACCCAGTACTTC
>NA|TRBV29-1|NA|TRBJ1-1
CSAGDGFNTEAFF
TGCAGCGCTGGGGACGGATTCAACACTGAAGCTTTCTTT
>NA|TRBV5-1|NA|TRBJ2-3
CASSPLPGADTQYF
TGCGCCAGCAGCCCCCTCCCTGGGGCAGATACGCAGTATTTT
>NA|TRBV6-5|NA|TRBJ2-1
CASSYGQGTSYNEQFF
TGTGCCAGCAGTTATGGACAAGGGACTTCCTACAATGAGCAGTTCTTC
>few|TRBV2|NA|TRBJ1-2
CASRDSDHYGYTF
TGTGCCAGCAGGGACAGCGACCACTATGGCTACACCTTC
>few|TRBV15|NA|TRBJ1-4
CATSGGTLLGEKLFF
TGTGCCACCAGCGGCGGGACACTTCTAGGAGAAAAACTGTTTTTT
>NA|TRBV5-1|NA|TRBJ2-5
CASSPGAYQETQYF
TGCGCCAGCAGCCCCGGGGCATACCAAGAGACCCAGTACTTC
>NA|TRBV2|NA|TRBJ2-4
CASSLPGLAKNIQYF
TGTGCCAGCTCGCTGCCGGGACTAGCCAAAAACATTCAGTACTTC
>NA|TRBV19|TRBD2|TRBJ2-3
CASSSLAGGVTDTQYF
TGTGCCAGTAGTTCGCTAGCGGGGGGAGTCACAGATACGCAGTATTTT
>NA|TRBV6-1|NA|TRBJ1-1
CASSAVNTGVEAFF
TGTGCCAGCAGCGCTGTGAACACCGGGGTTGAAGCTTTCTTT
>NA|TRBV11-3|NA|TRBJ2-3
CASSFDGEGLYF
TGTGCCAGCAGCTTTGATGGGGAAGGTCTGTATTTT
>NA|TRBV20-1|NA|TRBJ2-1
CSARDLAGPKEQFF
TGCAGTGCTAGAGATTTGGCGGGGCCGAAGGAGCAGTTCTTC
>few|TRBV5-1|NA|TRBJ2-1
CASSFGPGEQFF
TGCGCCAGCAGCTTCGGACCTGGTGAGCAGTTCTTC
>NA|TRBV20-1|NA|TRBJ2-5
CSARPGLAQYF
TGCAGTGCTAGACCAGGGCTGGCCCAGTACTTC
>many|TRBV2|TRBD2|TRBJ2-7
CASLAGYEQYF
TGTGCCAGCTTAGCGGGTTACGAGCAGTACTTC
>once|TRBV6-2/TRBV6-3|TRBD1|TRBJ1-2
CASSSEGTGVNGYTF
TGTGCCAGCAGTTCCGAGGGGACAGGGGTAAATGGCTACACCTTC
>NA|TRBV5-6|NA|TRBJ1-1
CASSLGRWGEAFF
TGTGCCAGCAGCTTGGGGCGGTGGGGTGAAGCTTTCTTT
>few|TRBV28|TRBD1|TRBJ1-5
CASSRSYRGEQPQHF
TGTGCCAGCAGTAGATCCTACAGGGGTGAACAGCCCCAGCATTTT
>few|TRBV6-2/TRBV6-3|TRBD2|TRBJ2-7
CASTWLAGIDEQYF
TGTGCCAGCACCTGGCTAGCGGGGATCGACGAGCAGTACTTC
>few|TRBV12-3/TRBV12-4|NA|TRBJ1-5
CASSLGEGQPQHF
TGTGCCAGCAGTTTAGGGGAGGGGCAGCCCCAGCATTTT
>NA|TRBV15|TRBD2|TRBJ2-7
CATSTTPGLAGDEQYF
TGTGCCACCAGCACCACACCGGGACTAGCGGGGGACGAGCAGTACTTC
>NA|TRBV30|TRBD1|TRBJ1-2
CAWGTGTANYGYTF
TGTGCCTGGGGGACCGGGACAGCTAACTATGGCTACACCTTC
>few|TRBV11-2|NA|TRBJ2-6
CASSLVGGTGANVLTF
TGTGCCAGCAGCTTAGTAGGAGGGACTGGGGCCAACGTCCTGACTTTC
>NA|TRBV25-1|NA|TRBJ2-2
CASSVLKNTGELFF
TGTGCCAGCAGTGTGCTAAAGAACACCGGGGAGCTGTTTTTT
>NA|TRBV28|NA|TRBJ1-2
CASNSYPTNYGYTF
TGTGCCAGCAATTCGTACCCGACTAACTATGGCTACACCTTC
>NA|TRBV4-3|NA|TRBJ1-5
CASSQESRGRQPQHF
TGCGCCAGCAGCCAAGAGAGCAGGGGTCGGCAGCCCCAGCATTTT